The present T cell receptor (beta chain) was sequenced within a study of blood T cells in healthy people across ages (dated by TCRdb to the mid-2010s). Looking at the study overall: In model experiments, template switching captured roughly one uniquely barcoded TCR beta cDNA molecule for every two T cells. Age-related changes in TCR beta repertoire diversity were measured in the study by deep sequencing normalized with unique cDNA molecular identifiers. Donors were grouped into four age groups: young (average approximately 16 years), middle-aged (about 40), aged (around 56) and long-lived (approximately 81). Donors of different ages were randomly distributed across sequencing lanes to avoid experimental bias. For two donors (one aged 18 to 29 and one aged 80 or older), the study analyzed two additional independent replicas of 1 million unique cDNA reads from the same blood draw. Study-level results and caveats: The CMV infection status of donors was not known, potentially confounding age-related changes in expanded clonotypes. Compared with the aged group, the long-lived group had more naive CD4+ T cells, fewer expanded clones and increased TCR diversity, suggesting age selection. Because profiling used bulk unsorted PBMCs, naive and antigen-experienced compartments could not be compared conclusively. Estimates of total diversity based on one million sequenced T cells were regarded as lower bounds and as underestimates. A strong correlation was found between observed TCR beta diversity and the percentage of naive T cells measured by flow cytometry. As age increased, observed TCR beta diversity per million T cells dropped in a roughly linear way, and a significant reduction was already evident by age about 40.

Donors were 39 systemically healthy Caucasian individuals from Russia aged roughly 6 to 95 years. Each donor gave 8 to 10 milliliters of peripheral blood, drawn into EDTA-treated Vacutainer tubes. Ficoll-Paque density-gradient centrifugation was used to isolate PBMCs, with at least 6.5 million per sample. Trizol reagent was used to extract total RNA from PBMCs, with at least 5.5 micrograms per sample. For every donor, an aliquot of PBMCs went through flow cytometry to measure the percentages of naive CD45RAhigh/CD27high T cells. Notes on this clonotype: No antigen is known for it. The input lacks base qualities; no much larger clone sits a single base away.

Library preparation employed 5' RACE. The sample was run on an Illumina HiSeq 2500. A second about 7 to 12 cycle PCR used a sample-barcoded 5' primer and a J-beta primer mix. Each TCR beta cDNA molecule received a unique molecular identifier from a template-switch 5' adaptor carrying 12 random nucleotides. Each sample yielded at least 2.5 million CDR3-containing paired-end reads. First-strand cDNA synthesis was performed from all RNA using the Mint cDNA synthesis kit, with priming by a TRBC-specific oligonucleotide. After uracil-DNA glycosylase treatment, a first 18-cycle PCR used universal primers M1SS and BC2_uni_R on all cDNA. In the paper's pipeline: Each sample was normalized by randomly selecting 1 million high-quality reads, each carrying a distinct molecular identifier. Instead of being binned into consensus sequences, reads that shared molecular identifiers were thrown out. CDR3 identification, clonotype clustering and error correction used MiTCR with a Q25 quality threshold and the strictest error-elimination algorithm. Lower-bound total TCR beta diversity was estimated with a nonparametric unseen species model using Euler transformation. TCRdb applied fastp at Q25 and MiXCR to the public reads, then kept only in-frame beta chains. Here each entry gathers all rows of one CDR3 protein and keeps the most common genes and DNA. These V and J calls rely on TCRdb rather than the paper's analysis. In all, the sample holds some 780,000 distinct CDR3 sequences, and roughly 50% of those were seen once. The leading ten clones occupy more than 25% of the sample.

As encoded in the germline V gene, CDR1 is KGHSH while CDR2 is LQKENI. V loses 5 bases of germline sequence and J loses 2 bases, and the interval between the two ends is 18 bases. The CDR3 measures 16 amino acids from cysteine to phenylalanine. The kept DNA is CDR3 alone, 48 bases in frame from the first base. This receptor was obtained from a man aged 40-55 years in good health. Source material: blood. This chain is built from TRBV18 and TRBJ2-5, with TRBD2 tentatively as D gene (5 bases match). The CDR3 protein sequence reads: CASSSRPQRKQETQYF. The nucleotide sequence reads TGTGCCAGCTCATCGAGGCCACAGCGGAAACAAGAGACCCAGTACTTC.